The 5 T cell receptor beta chains reported below all come from one sample, sequenced in a study of Tregs in tolerant kidney transplant recipients. The nonmyeloablative bone marrow transplants came from related graft donors, with transient mixed chimerism. The repertoire was sequenced with immunoSEQ multiplex PCR; TCRdb's copy has only in-frame clones and lacks some. This repertoire includes 30,000 to 40,000 clones. Sequences were derived from CD4+ T cells from blood (PBMCs), sampled 24 months after the transplant. The receptors shown here come from a human patient who received a combined kidney and bone marrow transplant. The graft donor may have contributed some T cells.

Turning to this clone: The CDR3 goes on 3 residues after the read ends, and that part is filled in from the germline J gene. The rearrangement uses TRBV30 and TRBJ2-7; a possible D gene is TRBD1 (7 bases). The germline gives CDR1 GTSNPN, CDR2 SVGIG (reference sequence). Trimming took 8 bases from V and 3 from J, leaving 17 bases between them. The CDR3 is made up of 13 amino acids. CDR3 in amino acids: CARARQGGYEQYF. The sequenced CDR3 bases are TGTGCCCGGGCCCGACAGGGAGGCTACGAG.

With regard to this clone: The observed sequence ends 3 residues before the CDR3 terminus, with the missing tail filled in from the germline J gene. The chain recombines TRBV20-1 with TRBJ1-2; D remains unclear. Germline CDR1 reads DFQATT; CDR2 reads SNEGSKA (reference sequence). The CDR3 runs to 14 residues. The CDR3 is CSARDPTSLEGYTF. The sequenced part of the CDR3 DNA is TGCAGTGCTAGAGATCCGACATCCCTGGAGGGC.

Points on this clone: The missing CDR3 end, 3 residues past where the read stops, is filled in from the germline J gene. The gene calls are TRBV20-1 and TRBJ2-1; 10 bases are shared with TRBD2. The CDR3 runs to 14 residues. After removal of 6 bases from V and 2 bases from J, the junction contained 4 bases not matched to a gene. Germline CDR1 DFQATT, CDR2 SNEGSKA (reference sequence). The sequenced part of the CDR3 DNA is TGCAGTGCCCAAACTAGCGGGACCTACAATGAG. Its protein product is CSAQTSGTYNE. The CDR3, in full, reads CSAQTSGTYNEQFF.

Worth noting for this clone: The read terminates 3 residues before the CDR3 end, so the remaining end is supplied by the germline J gene. The V gene is TRBV2, the J gene TRBJ1-4; D gene uncertain. The length of the CDR3 is 14 residues. In germline, CDR1 is SNHLY, CDR2 FYNNEI. Between the trimmed V and J ends, which lost 6 bases and 0 bases, there was a span of 8 bases. CDR3 DNA, as far as it was read: TGTGCCAGCAGGGGCATTGCAACTAATGAAAAA. This encodes CASRGIATNEK. The full CDR3 protein reads CASRGIATNEKLFF.

On this clone itself: The germline gene is not matched at one end of the junction; a read error may be the cause. The read ends 3 residues before the CDR3 terminus; that terminus is restored from the germline J gene. The chain links TRBV4-2 to TRBJ1-2, with D hard to call. CDR1 and CDR2 (germline): LGHNA, YNFKEQ. This CDR3 spans 14 amino acids. Incomplete CDR3 DNA: TGCGCCAGCAGCCAAGATCGTCAGGCTATAGGC. It specifies CASSQDRQAIG. The CDR3 in full is CASSQDRQAIGYTF.